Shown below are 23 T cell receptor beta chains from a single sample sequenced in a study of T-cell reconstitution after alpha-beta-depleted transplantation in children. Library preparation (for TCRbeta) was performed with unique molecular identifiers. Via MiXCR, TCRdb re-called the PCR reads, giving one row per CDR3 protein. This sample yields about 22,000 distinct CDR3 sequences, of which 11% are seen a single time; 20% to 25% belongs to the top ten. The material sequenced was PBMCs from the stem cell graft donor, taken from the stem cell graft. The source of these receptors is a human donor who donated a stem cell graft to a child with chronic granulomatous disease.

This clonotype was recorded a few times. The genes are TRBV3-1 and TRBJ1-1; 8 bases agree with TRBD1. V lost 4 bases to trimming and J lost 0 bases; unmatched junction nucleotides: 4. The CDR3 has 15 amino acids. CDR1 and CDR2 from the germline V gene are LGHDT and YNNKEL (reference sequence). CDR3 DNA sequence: TGTGCCAGCAGCCTCCGACAGGGGTTGAACACTGAAGCTTTCTTT. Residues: CASSLRQGLNTEAFF.

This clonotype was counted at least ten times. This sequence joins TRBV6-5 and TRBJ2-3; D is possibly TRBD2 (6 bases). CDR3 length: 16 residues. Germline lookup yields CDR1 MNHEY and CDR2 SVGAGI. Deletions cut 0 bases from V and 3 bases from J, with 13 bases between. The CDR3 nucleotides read TGTGCCAGCAGTTACTCGGCGGAGGGACTTACAGATACGCAGTATTTT. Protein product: CASSYSAEGLTDTQYF.

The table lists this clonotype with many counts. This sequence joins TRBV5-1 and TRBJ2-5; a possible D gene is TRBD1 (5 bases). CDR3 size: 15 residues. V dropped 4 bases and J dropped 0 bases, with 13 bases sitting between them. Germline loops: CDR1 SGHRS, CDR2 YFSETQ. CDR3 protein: CASSKDNPYQETQYF. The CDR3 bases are TGCGCCAGCAGCAAGGACAACCCCTACCAAGAGACCCAGTACTTC.

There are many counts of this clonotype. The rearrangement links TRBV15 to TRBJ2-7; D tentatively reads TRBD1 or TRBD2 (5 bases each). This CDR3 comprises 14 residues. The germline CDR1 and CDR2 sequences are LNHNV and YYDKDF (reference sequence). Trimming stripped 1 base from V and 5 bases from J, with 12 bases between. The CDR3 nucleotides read TGTGCCACCAGCAGAGTTGGGGGTGGCGACGAGCAGTACTTC. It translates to CATSRVGGGDEQYF.

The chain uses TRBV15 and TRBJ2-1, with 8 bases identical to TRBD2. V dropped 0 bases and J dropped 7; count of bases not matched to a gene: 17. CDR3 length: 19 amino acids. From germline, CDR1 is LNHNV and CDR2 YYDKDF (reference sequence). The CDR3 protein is CATSRELWTSPPAGNEQFF. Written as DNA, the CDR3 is TGTGCCACCAGCAGAGAGCTGTGGACTAGCCCCCCGGCGGGGAATGAGCAGTTCTTC.

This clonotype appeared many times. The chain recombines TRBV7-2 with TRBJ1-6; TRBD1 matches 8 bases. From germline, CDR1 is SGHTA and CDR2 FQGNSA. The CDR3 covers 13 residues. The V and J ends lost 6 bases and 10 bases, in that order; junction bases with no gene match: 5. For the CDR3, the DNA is TGTGCCAGCAGTTTGGACAGGGTGTCACCCCTCCACTTT. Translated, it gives CASSLDRVSPLHF. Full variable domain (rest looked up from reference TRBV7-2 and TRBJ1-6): GAGVSQSPSNKVTEKGKDVELRCDPISGHTALYWYRQSLGQGLEFLIYFQGNSAPDKSGLPSDRFSAERTGGSVSTLTIQRTQQEDSAVYLCASSLDRVSPLHFGNGTRLTVT.

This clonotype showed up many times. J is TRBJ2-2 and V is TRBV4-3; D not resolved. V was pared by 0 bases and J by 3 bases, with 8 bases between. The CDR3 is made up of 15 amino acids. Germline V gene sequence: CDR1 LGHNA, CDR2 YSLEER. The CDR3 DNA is TGCGCCAGCAGCCAAGATCCGGCGGACACCGGGGAGCTGTTTTTT. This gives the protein CASSQDPADTGELFF.

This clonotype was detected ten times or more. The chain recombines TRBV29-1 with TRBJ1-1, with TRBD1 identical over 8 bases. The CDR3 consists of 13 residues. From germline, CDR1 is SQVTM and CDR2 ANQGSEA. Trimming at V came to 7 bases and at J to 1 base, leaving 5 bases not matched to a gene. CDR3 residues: CSAVTGENTEAFF. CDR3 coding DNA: TGCAGCGCCGTGACAGGGGAGAACACTGAAGCTTTCTTT.

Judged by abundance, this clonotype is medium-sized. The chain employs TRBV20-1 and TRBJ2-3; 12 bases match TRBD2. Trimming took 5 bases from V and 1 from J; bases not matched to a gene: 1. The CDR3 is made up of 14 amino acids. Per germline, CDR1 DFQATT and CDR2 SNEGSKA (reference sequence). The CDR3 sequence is CSAWTSGGTDTQYF. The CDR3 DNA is TGCAGTGCTTGGACTAGCGGGGGCACAGATACGCAGTATTTT.

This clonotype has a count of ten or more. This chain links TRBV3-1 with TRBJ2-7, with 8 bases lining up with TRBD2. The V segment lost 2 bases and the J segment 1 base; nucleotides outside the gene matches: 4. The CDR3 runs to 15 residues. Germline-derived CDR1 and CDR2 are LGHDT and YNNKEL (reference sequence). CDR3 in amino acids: CASSQPAGASYEQYF. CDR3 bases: TGTGCCAGCAGCCAACCAGCGGGGGCGTCCTACGAGCAGTACTTC.

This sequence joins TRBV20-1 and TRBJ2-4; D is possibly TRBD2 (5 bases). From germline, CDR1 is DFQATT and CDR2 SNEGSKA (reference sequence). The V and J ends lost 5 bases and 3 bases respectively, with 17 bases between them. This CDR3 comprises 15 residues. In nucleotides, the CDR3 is TGCAGTGCTGGCGGGCAGGCGACGGGCAAAAACATTCAGTACTTC. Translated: CSAGGQATGKNIQYF.

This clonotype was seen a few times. The DNA for the CDR3 is TGCAGCGGTATCCGGGACCCTTCCGACCACGAGCAGTACTTC. Amino acid sequence: CSGIRDPSDHEQYF. J is TRBJ2-7 and V is TRBV29-1; D may be TRBD1 or TRBD2 (5 bases each). The CDR3 extends over 14 amino acids. Trimming removed 7 bases from V and 5 bases from J, with 21 bases in between. Germline CDR1 reads SQVTM; CDR2 reads ANQGSEA.

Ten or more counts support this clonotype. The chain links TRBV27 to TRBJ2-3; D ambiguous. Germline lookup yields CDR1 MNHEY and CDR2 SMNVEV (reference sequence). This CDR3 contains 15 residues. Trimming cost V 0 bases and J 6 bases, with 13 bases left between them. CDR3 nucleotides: TGTGCCAGCAGTTTATCGAGACCTCAATATGATACGCAGTATTTT. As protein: CASSLSRPQYDTQYF.

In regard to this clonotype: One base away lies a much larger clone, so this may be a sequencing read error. The DNA for the CDR3 is TGTGCCAGCAGCACTGGGGGAGTCAGCTTCTCTGGGGCCAACGGCCTGACTTTC. Its protein product is CASSTGGVSFSGANGLTF. The gene calls are TRBV11-2 and TRBJ2-6, with D tentatively TRBD1 or TRBD2 (5 bases each). Germline V gives CDR1 SGHAT, CDR2 FQNNGV. This CDR3 spans 18 amino acids.

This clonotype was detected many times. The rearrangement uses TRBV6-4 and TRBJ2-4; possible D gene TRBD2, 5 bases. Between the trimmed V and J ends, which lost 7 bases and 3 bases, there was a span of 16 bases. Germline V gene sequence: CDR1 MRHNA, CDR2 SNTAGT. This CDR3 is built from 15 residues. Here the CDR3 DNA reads TGTGCCAGCACGTTTTGGAGGAGCAGCAAAAACATTCAGTACTTC. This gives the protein CASTFWRSSKNIQYF.

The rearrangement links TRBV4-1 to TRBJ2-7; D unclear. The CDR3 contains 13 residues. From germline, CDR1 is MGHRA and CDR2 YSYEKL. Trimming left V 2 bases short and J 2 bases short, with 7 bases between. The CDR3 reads CASSQSPAYEQYF. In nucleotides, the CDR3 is TGCGCCAGCAGCCAATCGCCAGCCTACGAGCAGTACTTC.

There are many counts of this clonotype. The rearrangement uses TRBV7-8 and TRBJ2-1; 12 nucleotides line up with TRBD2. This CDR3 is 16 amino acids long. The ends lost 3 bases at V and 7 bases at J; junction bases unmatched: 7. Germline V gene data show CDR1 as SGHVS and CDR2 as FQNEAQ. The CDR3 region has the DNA TGTGCCAGCAGCTTTGGGCTAGCGGGAGGGATGAATGAGCAGTTCTTC. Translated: CASSFGLAGGMNEQFF.

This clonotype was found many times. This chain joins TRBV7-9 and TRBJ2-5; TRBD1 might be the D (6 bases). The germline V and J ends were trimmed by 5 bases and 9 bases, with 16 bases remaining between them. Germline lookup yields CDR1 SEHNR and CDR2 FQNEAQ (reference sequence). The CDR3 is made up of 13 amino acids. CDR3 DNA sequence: TGTGCCAGCAGCATACAGGGACGAGGGGCCCAGTACTTC. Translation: CASSIQGRGAQYF.

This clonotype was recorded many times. CDR3 DNA sequence: TGTGCCAGCAGCAAAAGACCCTTGGTGACACCATATAATTCACCCCTCCACTTT. Translated, it gives CASSKRPLVTPYNSPLHF. The chain recombines TRBV21-1 with TRBJ1-6. TRBV21-1 constitutes a pseudogene. CDR3 length equals 18 residues.

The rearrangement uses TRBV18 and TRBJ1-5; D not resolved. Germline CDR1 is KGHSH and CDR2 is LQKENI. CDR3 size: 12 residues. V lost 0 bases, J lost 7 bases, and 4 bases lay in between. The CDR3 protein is CASSPPGQPQHF. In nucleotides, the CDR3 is TGTGCCAGCTCACCACCGGGGCAGCCCCAGCATTTT.

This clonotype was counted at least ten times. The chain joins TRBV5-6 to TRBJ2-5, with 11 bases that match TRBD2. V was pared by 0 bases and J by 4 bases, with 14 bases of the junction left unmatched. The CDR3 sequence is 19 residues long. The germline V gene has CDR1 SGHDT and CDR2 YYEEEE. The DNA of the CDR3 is TGTGCCAGCAGCTTGGGGGGAGGTAGCGGGAGGGCAAGAGGAGAGACCCAGTACTTC. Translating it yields CASSLGGGSGRARGETQYF. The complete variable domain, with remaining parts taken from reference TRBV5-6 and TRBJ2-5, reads DAGVTQSPTHLIKTRGQQVTLRCSPKSGHDTVSWYQQALGQGPQFIFQYYEEEERQRGNFPDRFSGHQFPNYSSELNVNALLLGDSALYLCASSLGGGSGRARGETQYFGPGTRLLVL.

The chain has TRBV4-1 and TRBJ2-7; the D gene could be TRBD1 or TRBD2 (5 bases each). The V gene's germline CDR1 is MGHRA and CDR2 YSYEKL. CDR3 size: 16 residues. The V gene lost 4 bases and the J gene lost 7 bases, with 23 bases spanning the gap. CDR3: CASSPGTLGPPLEQYF. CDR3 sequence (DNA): TGCGCCAGCAGCCCGGGGACGTTGGGCCCTCCGTTGGAGCAGTACTTC.

The CDR3 is CASSPSWGQGITDTQYF. The CDR3 region has the DNA TGTGCCAGCTCACCAAGCTGGGGACAGGGTATTACAGATACGCAGTATTTT. V and J are TRBV18 and TRBJ2-3; 9 nucleotides line up with TRBD1. The germline CDR1 and CDR2 sequences are KGHSH and LQKENI. This CDR3 is built from 17 residues. Unmatched junction bases numbered 9, after V lost 2 bases and J lost 3 bases. The complete variable domain, with remaining parts taken from reference TRBV18 and TRBJ2-3, reads NAGVMQNPRHLVRRRGQEARLRCSPMKGHSHVYWYRQLPEEGLKFMVYLQKENIIDESGMPKERFSAEFPKEGPSILRIQQVVRGDSAAYFCASSPSWGQGITDTQYFGPGTRLTVL.